Below are 19 T cell receptor beta chains sequenced from a single sample in a study of control samples from healthy donors and cancer patients. Using immunoSEQ multiplex PCR, the repertoire was profiled, and TCRdb retains in-frame clones only, with some absent. Seen here are some 200,000 clones, just under 95% observed once, and the top ten hold approximately 1.4%. The sequencing sample was made of blood. These receptor sequences come from a man aged 50-60 years in good health.

The V call is TRBV5-1, the J call TRBJ1-2, with D uncertain. Germline V CDR1 and CDR2: SGHRS, YFSETQ. The CDR3 consists of 15 residues. V lost 0 bases, J lost 6 bases, and 15 bases lay in between. The CDR3 nucleotides are TGCGCCAGCAGCTTGGGGGGTAACTCGGCGGATGGCTACACCTTC. This translates into CASSLGGNSADGYTF. Full variable domain (missing parts from reference TRBV5-1 and TRBJ1-2): KAGVTQTPRYLIKTRGQQVTLSCSPISGHRSVSWYQQTPGQGLQFLFEYFSETQRNKGNFPGRFSGRQFSNSRSEMNVSTLELGDSALYLCASSLGGNSADGYTFGSGTRLTVV.

This rearrangement joins TRBV5-1 to TRBJ2-2; 10 bases map to TRBD1. CDR1 and CDR2 from the germline V gene are SGHRS and YFSETQ. This CDR3 is built from 14 residues. Trimming removed 9 bases from V and 4 bases from J; junction bases left unmatched: 6. The CDR3 coding sequence is TGCGCCACCAGACAGGGGGCGGGCACCGGGGAGCTGTTTTTT. Protein: CATRQGAGTGELFF.

This chain uses TRBV28 with TRBJ1-3; TRBD1 aligns across 12 bases. V shed 8 bases and J 5 bases; nucleotides not matched to a gene: 10. Germline CDR1 and CDR2: MDHEN and SYDVKM. This CDR3 has 16 amino acids. The CDR3 here is CASRHSGTGGRNTIYF. For the CDR3, the DNA is TGTGCCAGCCGCCATTCCGGGACAGGGGGCCGAAACACCATATATTTT.

V gene TRBV21-1 combines with J gene TRBJ1-3. TRBV21-1 is a pseudogene segment. CDR3 length equals 19 residues. This chain's CDR3 is CASSKVLRAPLSPGNTIYF. The CDR3 nucleotides are TGTGCCAGCAGCAAAGTTCTCAGAGCCCCCCTCAGCCCTGGAAACACCATATATTTT.

The chain is built from TRBV18 and TRBJ2-5; D call uncertain. Germline V lookup: CDR1 KGHSH, CDR2 LQKENI. The V and J ends lost 11 bases and 2 bases respectively, with 15 bases between them. CDR3 length: 13 amino acids. CDR3 DNA sequence: TGTGCCGCCTCAGAGGTGGCGCAAGAGACCCAGTACTTC. This gives the protein CAASEVAQETQYF.

This clone was observed a single time. The V call is TRBV28, the J call TRBJ2-7; a possible D gene is TRBD1 (5 bases). The CDR3 sequence is 11 residues long. Germline CDR1 reads MDHEN; CDR2 reads SYDVKM. With 6 bases removed from V and 4 bases from J, the gap between germline ends came to 7 bases. The CDR3 loop reads CASRQVYEQYF. The DNA for the CDR3 is TGTGCCAGCAGACAGGTTTACGAGCAGTACTTC.

The chain has TRBV12-5 and TRBJ1-5, with 8 nucleotides matching TRBD1. The germline CDR1 and CDR2 sequences are LGHNT and FRNRAP. The CDR3 runs to 12 residues. With V trimmed by 7 bases and J by 9 bases, 5 bases remained unmatched. CDR3 region: CASAQGAGPQHF. Here the CDR3 DNA reads TGTGCTAGTGCCCAGGGGGCAGGGCCCCAGCATTTT. Full variable domain (rest looked up from reference TRBV12-5 and TRBJ1-5): DARVTQTPRHKVTEMGQEVTMRCQPILGHNTVFWYRQTMMQGLELLAYFRNRAPLDDSGMPKDRFSAEMPDATLATLKIQPSEPRDSAVYFCASAQGAGPQHFGDGTRLSIL.

The J gene is TRBJ1-2, the V gene TRBV28; unclear D gene. The CDR3 is made up of 14 amino acids. Germline V CDR1 and CDR2: MDHEN, SYDVKM. The germline V and J ends were trimmed by 8 bases and 0 bases, with 13 bases remaining between them. The CDR3 DNA reads TGTGCCAGCCGACGCGAGGCCTCTAACTATGGCTACACCTTC. It specifies CASRREASNYGYTF.

This chain connects TRBV24-1 to TRBJ1-5, with D perhaps matching TRBD1 (5 bases). Per germline, CDR1 KGHDR and CDR2 SFDVKD. Trimming shortened V by 5 bases and J by 3 bases, and 10 bases separated the two germline ends. This CDR3 spans 14 amino acids. As DNA, the CDR3 is TGTGCCACCAGTGCGGCAGGGATCAATCAGCCCCAGCATTTT. Protein: CATSAAGINQPQHF.

The chain combines TRBV5-6 with TRBJ2-7; D possibly corresponds to TRBD1 (6 bases). V shed 3 bases and J shed 3 bases, with 13 bases lying between them. The CDR3 length is 14 residues. Germline assignment: CDR1 SGHDT and CDR2 YYEEEE. In DNA form, the CDR3 reads TGTGCCAGCAGCTCAGGGGATAAGGGCTACGAGCAGTACGTC. It translates to CASSSGDKGYEQYV.

The chain uses TRBV18 and TRBJ2-7; 9 bases agree with TRBD1. CDR1 KGHSH and CDR2 LQKENI come from the germline V gene. With 6 bases clipped from V and 1 base from J, the junction kept 10 bases outside the gene matches. There are 16 residues in the CDR3. CDR3 in DNA: TGTGCCAGCTCCCGCGGGACAGGGCCTTCGTCCTACGAGCAGTACGTC. This encodes CASSRGTGPSSYEQYV.

This chain joins TRBV5-4 and TRBJ2-1; D is undetermined. Germline lookup yields CDR1 SGHNT and CDR2 YYREEE (reference sequence). This CDR3 is 14 amino acids long. Trimming shortened V by 4 bases and J by 5 bases, and 13 bases separated the two germline ends. This chain's CDR3 is CASSPLPIDNEQFF. In DNA, the CDR3 is TGTGCCAGCAGCCCTCTCCCGATTGACAATGAGCAGTTCTTC.

The chain is built from TRBV4-2 and TRBJ2-3; 8 nucleotides match TRBD2. V trimming: 4 bases; J trimming: 0 bases; junction bases outside the gene matches: 6. Germline loops: CDR1 LGHNA, CDR2 YNFKEQ. The length of the CDR3 is 16 residues. This CDR3 reads CASSRVAGPSTDTQYF. For the CDR3, the DNA is TGTGCCAGCAGCCGAGTAGCGGGACCTAGCACAGATACGCAGTATTTT.

This chain links TRBV29-1 with TRBJ1-1; 11 nucleotides align to TRBD1. Germline CDR1 SQVTM, CDR2 ANQGSEA. CDR3 size: 15 residues. J was trimmed by 6 bases and V by 1 base; bases with no gene match: 7. The DNA of the CDR3 is TGCAGCGTTGAAGGACGTCGGGACAGGGGGGCTGAAGCTTTCTTT. Translated, it gives CSVEGRRDRGAEAFF.

As regards this clone: Other DNA sequences from this sample encode an identical CDR3 as well. This sequence joins TRBV3-1 (or the pseudogene TRBV3-2) and TRBJ2-2; no clear D gene. Germline values: CDR1 LGHDT, CDR2 YNNKEL (reference sequence). Trimming cost V 1 base and J 6 bases, with 3 bases left between them. The CDR3 runs to 12 residues. The CDR3 protein is CASSQGPGELFF. CDR3 coding DNA: TGTGCCAGCAGCCAAGGACCCGGGGAGCTGTTTTTT.

The gene calls are TRBV24-1 and TRBJ2-1; tentatively, D is TRBD2 (5 bases). V was trimmed by 5 bases and J by 6 bases, leaving 16 bases between them. The CDR3 extends over 15 amino acids. Germline loops: CDR1 KGHDR, CDR2 SFDVKD. CDR3 residues: CATSGDSVGRNEQFF. CDR3 DNA sequence: TGTGCCACCAGTGGTGATAGCGTTGGTCGCAATGAGCAGTTCTTC.

This chain joins TRBV15 and TRBJ1-5; TRBD1 is a possible D gene (5 bases). This CDR3 has 14 amino acids. Germline V gene data show CDR1 as LNHNV and CDR2 as YYDKDF (reference sequence). Trimming removed 2 bases at V and 7 bases at J, with 12 bases between. The CDR3 sequence is CATSRLGVGQPQHF. The CDR3 nucleotides are TGTGCCACCAGCAGATTAGGGGTTGGCCAGCCCCAGCATTTT.

This clone appeared a single time. The chain links TRBV29-1 to TRBJ1-2, with 7 bases fitting TRBD1. This CDR3 contains 13 residues. V shed 6 bases, J shed 4 bases, and the junction held 8 bases outside the gene matches. Germline CDR1 reads SQVTM; CDR2 reads ANQGSEA. This CDR3 reads CSVTDQGVYGYTF. The CDR3 region has the DNA TGCAGCGTGACAGACCAGGGGGTCTATGGCTACACCTTC.

The V and J genes are TRBV3-1 (or the pseudogene TRBV3-2) and TRBJ1-1, with 9 bases matching TRBD1. Germline V CDR1 and CDR2: LGHDT, YNNKEL (reference sequence). V lost 4 bases and J lost 4; bases outside the gene matches: 4. This CDR3 region has 14 residues. The CDR3 spells CASSLGQGGTEAFF. CDR3 coding DNA: TGTGCCAGCAGCCTGGGACAGGGAGGCACTGAAGCTTTCTTT.